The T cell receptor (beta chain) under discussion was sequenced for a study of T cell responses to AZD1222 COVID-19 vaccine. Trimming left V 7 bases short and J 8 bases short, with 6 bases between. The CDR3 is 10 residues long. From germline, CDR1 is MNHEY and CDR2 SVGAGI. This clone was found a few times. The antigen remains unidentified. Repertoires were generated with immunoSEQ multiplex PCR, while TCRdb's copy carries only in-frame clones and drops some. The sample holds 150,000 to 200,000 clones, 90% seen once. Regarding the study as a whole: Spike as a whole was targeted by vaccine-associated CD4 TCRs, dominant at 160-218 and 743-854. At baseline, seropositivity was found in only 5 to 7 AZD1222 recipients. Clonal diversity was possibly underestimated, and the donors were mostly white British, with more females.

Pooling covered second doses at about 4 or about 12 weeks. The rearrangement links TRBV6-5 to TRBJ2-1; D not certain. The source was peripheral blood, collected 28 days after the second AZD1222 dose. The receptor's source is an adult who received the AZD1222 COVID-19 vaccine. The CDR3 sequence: CASMRHEQFF. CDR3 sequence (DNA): TGTGCCAGCATGCGACATGAGCAGTTCTTC.